This T cell receptor (beta chain) was documented in a study of T cells and copy number aberrations in small-cell lung cancer. Each formalin-fixed paraffin-embedded tumor block contributed three regions chosen by a grid layout. As to this clone: The antigen is unknown.

Sequencing used immunoSEQ multiplex PCR; TCRdb keeps in-frame clones, though not all of them. In the table there are over 6,000 clones, 76% of which are singletons. V lost 4 bases, J lost 4 bases, and 7 bases lay in between. CDR3 size: 12 residues. The germline V gene has CDR1 KGHSY and CDR2 FQNENV. Study-level findings and limits: Adjacent lung showed higher T-cell richness and clonality than tumors; density difference nonsignificant. Most clones, about 75-97.7%, were restricted to a single tumor region.

This TCR came from a man aged 45-65 years with small cell lung cancer. Sequenced material: tumor tissue. This chain joins TRBV16 and TRBJ1-2; D is possibly TRBD1 (5 bases). The CDR3 reads CASSRDGYGYTF. CDR3 nucleotide sequence: TGTGCCAGCAGCCGGGACGGCTATGGCTACACCTTC.